This TCR beta chain was recorded in a study of blood T cell repertoires in COVID-19. The wider study: Both acute and convalescent COVID-19 samples were obtained from the United States, Italy and Spain.

After removal of 5 bases from V and 2 bases from J, the junction contained 3 bases not matched to a gene. The germline CDR1 and CDR2 sequences are MNHEY and SVGEGT. The CDR3 has 14 amino acids. This table comes from immunoSEQ multiplex PCR, and its TCRdb copy is limited to in-frame clones, with some not included. The table has 120,000 to 150,000 clones, about 86% seen once. The chain employs TRBV6-2 or TRBV6-3 and TRBJ2-3; 8 nucleotides line up with TRBD2. The TCR comes from a woman aged 50 to 65 with active or convalescent COVID-19. Sequenced sample: peripheral blood. The CDR3 loop is CASSMGLVTDTQYF. The CDR3 DNA reads TGTGCCAGCAGTATGGGACTAGTCACAGATACGCAGTATTTT.